A single sample is the source of the 3 T cell receptor beta chains below, sequenced in a study of shared clonotypes between healthy human individuals. Naive-designated CD8 cells lacked CD45RO, were positively enriched for CCR7, and omitted terminally differentiated effector memory CD45RA+ cells. Profiling relied on immunoSEQ multiplex PCR, and the TCRdb table lists in-frame clones only, not all of them. The sample contains some 2.1 million clones, around 96% of which appear only once. Sequencing was done on a sample of naive CD8+ T cells sorted from blood. Receptor source: a man aged 18 to 29 in good health.

The chain joins TRBV18 to TRBJ2-5; D is uncertain. The CDR3 totals 16 residues. CDR1 and CDR2 from the germline V gene are KGHSH and LQKENI. V shed 0 bases and J shed 0 bases, with 11 bases lying between them. The DNA for the CDR3 is TGTGCCAGCTCACCACCGATGGCCAGGAACCAAGAGACCCAGTACTTC. This encodes CASSPPMARNQETQYF. Based on the CDR3 plus reference TRBV18 and TRBJ2-5, the full variable domain is NAGVMQNPRHLVRRRGQEARLRCSPMKGHSHVYWYRQLPEEGLKFMVYLQKENIIDESGMPKERFSAEFPKEGPSILRIQQVVRGDSAAYFCASSPPMARNQETQYFGPGTRLLVL.

The V call is TRBV5-1, the J call TRBJ2-3, with D unresolved. Germline V gene lookup returns CDR1 SGHRS and CDR2 YFSETQ. The CDR3 totals 15 residues. The germline V and J ends were trimmed by 2 bases and 0 bases, with 10 bases remaining between them. DNA of the CDR3: TGCGCCAGCAGCTTCCGGGCTCCTAGCACAGATACGCAGTATTTT. This gives the protein CASSFRAPSTDTQYF.

This clone was seen more than once but under ten times. The chain employs TRBV28 and TRBJ2-7; 9 bases agree with TRBD1. Germline V gene lookup returns CDR1 MDHEN and CDR2 SYDVKM. V shed 7 bases and J 0 bases; nucleotides not matched to a gene: 4. The CDR3 extends over 14 amino acids. CDR3: CASTGQGLSYEQYF. For the CDR3, the DNA is TGTGCCAGCACGGGACAGGGCCTCTCCTACGAGCAGTACTTC.